This T cell receptor beta chain was observed in a study of beta chain features in type 1 diabetes. Study as a whole: Sorted cells numbering some 110,000,000 were examined across all samples.

The authors reverse transcribed all of the isolated RNA, so sequencing captured expressed TCRB transcripts. Several million reads were obtained on average from naive, central memory and regulatory T cell samples. Profiling relied on immunoSEQ multiplex PCR, and the TCRdb table lists in-frame clones only, not all of them. Among 350,000 to 450,000 clones listed, around 15% were seen once. The junction had 5 bases not matched to a gene; V was cut back by 3 bases and J by 7 bases. This CDR3 has 15 residues. From germline, CDR1 is SEHNR and CDR2 FQNEAQ (reference sequence). In this sample, this clone turned up a few times.

The receptor was derived from a woman younger than 30 in good health. Sequenced input: naive CD4+ T cells from blood. The chain has TRBV7-9 and TRBJ2-1; TRBD1 matches at 11 bases. Here the CDR3 reads CASSLGTGGTNEQFF. The CDR3 DNA is TGTGCCAGCAGCTTGGGGACAGGGGGTACGAATGAGCAGTTCTTC.